The 6 T cell receptor beta chains reported below all come from one sample, sequenced in a study of T-cell memory formation after mild COVID-19. A single record per CDR3 protein comes from TCRdb applying MiXCR to the 5' RACE reads. Of around 140,000 distinct CDR3 sequences listed, under 25% are singletons. Sample: PBMCs or a T cell subset sorted from them (not recorded which). These receptors came from an adult woman who had mild COVID-19 (a few samples of this study predate the infection). Cell type and time point are not known.

CDR3 amino acids: CASSLSNEAFF. CDR3 DNA: TGTGCCAGCAGTCTCTCCAATGAAGCTTTCTTT. J is TRBJ1-1 and V is TRBV28, with D unclear. The CDR3 totals 11 residues. The V gene's germline CDR1 is MDHEN and CDR2 SYDVKM. V was shortened by 5 bases and J by 7 bases, with 8 bases between the two germline ends.

V usage is TRBV15 and J usage is TRBJ1-4; D is perhaps TRBD1 (6 bases). Trimming took off 1 base at V and 4 bases at J, with 7 bases between the two ends. There are 14 residues in the CDR3. Germline V gene data show CDR1 as LNHNV and CDR2 as YYDKDF (reference sequence). The CDR3 DNA reads TGTGCCACCAGCAGAGCACAGGGTAATGAAAAACTGTTTTTT. Translated, it gives CATSRAQGNEKLFF.

In nucleotides, the CDR3 is TGTGCCAGCAGCCAAGACTGGGGGTACGAGCAGTACTTC. Amino acid sequence: CASSQDWGYEQYF. V usage is TRBV4-2 and J usage is TRBJ2-7; D tentatively reads TRBD1 or TRBD2 (5 bases each). CDR3 length: 13 residues. The ends were cut back, 0 bases at V and 4 bases at J, with 7 bases in the middle. CDR1 is LGHNA and CDR2 is YNFKEQ in the germline V gene.

This chain joins TRBV3-1 and TRBJ1-2; unclear D gene. This CDR3 has 14 amino acids. V lost 2 bases to trimming and J lost 3 bases, with 10 bases between them. Looked up from germline, CDR1 is LGHDT and CDR2 is YNNKEL (reference sequence). The CDR3 region is CASSQSGDYYGYTF. CDR3 nucleotides: TGTGCCAGCAGCCAATCCGGGGATTACTATGGCTACACCTTC.

The V gene is TRBV4-3, the J gene TRBJ2-3; no clear D. CDR1 is LGHNA, CDR2 YSLEER, per germline. The length of the CDR3 is 14 residues. Trimming removed 0 bases from V and 2 bases from J, with 6 bases in between. CDR3 bases: TGCGCCAGCAGCCAAGATTTCCACACAGATACGCAGTATTTT. As protein: CASSQDFHTDTQYF.

The V and J genes are TRBV12-3 or TRBV12-4 and TRBJ2-7; D call uncertain. V gave up 5 bases and J gave up 5 bases, with 16 bases separating them. The CDR3 extends over 14 amino acids. CDR3 amino acids: CASSPRPKRNEQYF. The CDR3 bases are TGTGCCAGCAGTCCACGACCCAAGAGGAACGAGCAGTACTTC.